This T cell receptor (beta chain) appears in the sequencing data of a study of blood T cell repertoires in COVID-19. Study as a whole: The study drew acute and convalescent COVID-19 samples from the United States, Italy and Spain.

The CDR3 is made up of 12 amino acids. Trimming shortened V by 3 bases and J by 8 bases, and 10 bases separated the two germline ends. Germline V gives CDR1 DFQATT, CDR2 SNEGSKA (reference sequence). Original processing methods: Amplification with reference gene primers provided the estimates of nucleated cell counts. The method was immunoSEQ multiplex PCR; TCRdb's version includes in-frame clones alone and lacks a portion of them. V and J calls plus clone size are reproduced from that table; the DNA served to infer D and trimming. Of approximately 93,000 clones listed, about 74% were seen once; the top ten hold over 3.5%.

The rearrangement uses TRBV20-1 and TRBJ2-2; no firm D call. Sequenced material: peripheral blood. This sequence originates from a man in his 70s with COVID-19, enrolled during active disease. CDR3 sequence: CSASGSGGELFF. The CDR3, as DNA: TGCAGTGCTAGTGGGTCAGGAGGGGAGCTGTTTTTT.